The rows below give T cell receptor beta chains drawn from one sample of a study of beta chain features in type 1 diabetes. Clones were read by immunoSEQ multiplex PCR, and TCRdb kept only the in-frame ones, dropping some. The repertoire holds roughly 280,000 clones, with around 22% as singletons. What was sequenced was naive CD4+ T cells from blood. These receptors all stem from a woman younger than 45 with type 1 diabetes. The CDR3 runs from the conserved cysteine through the conserved F or W. The D gene is left open where the match is weak. Clone sizes are given selectively: once, few, many, or a class where the clone is expanded.

V gene	clone size	D gene	J gene	CDR3 DNA	CDR3 protein
TRBV7-2	few	-	TRBJ1-2	TGTGCCAGCAGCCGTGACAGGAACTATGGCTACACCTTC	CASSRDRNYGYTF
TRBV27	-	-	TRBJ2-7	TGTGCCAGCAGCCGCCGAGGCTACGAGCAGTACTTC	CASSRRGYEQYF
TRBV23-1	few	TRBD1	TRBJ1-5	TGCGCCAGCAGTCATCTACAGGGGAGGCAGGGTCAGCCCCAGCATTTT	CASSHLQGRQGQPQHF
TRBV19	few	TRBD1	TRBJ2-5	TGTGCCAGTAGTATAGAGGCCTCCGGGACAGGGGGACGGAGGACCCAGTACTTC	CASSIEASGTGGRRTQYF
TRBV10-3	-	TRBD2	TRBJ2-1	TGTGCCATCAGTGAGTCCGGGACTAACCACAATGAGCAGTTCTTC	CAISESGTNHNEQFF
TRBV28	few	TRBD2	TRBJ2-7	TGTGCCAGCAGACCAGGACTAGCGGGAGACCCCCCCTACGAGCAGTACTTC	CASRPGLAGDPPYEQYF
TRBV5-1	few	TRBD2	TRBJ2-2	TGCGCCAGCAGCCATCTAGCGGGAGGGCCGAGCGGGGAGCTGTTTTTT	CASSHLAGGPSGELFF
TRBV5-1	-	-	TRBJ1-5	TGCGCCAGCAGCTTGGCCACGGATCAGCCCCAGCATTTT	CASSLATDQPQHF
TRBV7-2	few	TRBD2	TRBJ2-2	TGTGCCGGATCGGGACTAAACACCGGGGAGCTGTTTTTT	CAGSGLNTGELFF
TRBV12-5	few	TRBD2	TRBJ2-1	TGTGCTAGTGGTCGGGAGGCCTGGAGGCCGGGTGAGCAGTTCTTC	CASGREAWRPGEQFF
TRBV5-1	few	TRBD1	TRBJ2-5	TGCGCCAGCAGCGAGGGACAGGGGTTCCAGACCCAGTACTTC	CASSEGQGFQTQYF
TRBV9	few	-	TRBJ1-1	TGTGCCAGCAGCTCCACCCCGGGGGGGGCCACTGAAGCTTTCTTT	CASSSTPGGATEAFF
TRBV30	-	TRBD1	TRBJ1-2	TGTGCCTGGAGCGGACAGGGACCGTACGATGGCTACACCTTC	CAWSGQGPYDGYTF
TRBV5-1	few	TRBD2	TRBJ2-1	TGCGCCAGCAGCTTAAGCAGCGGGGCTAGGGATGAGCAGTTCTTC	CASSLSSGARDEQFF
TRBV7-8	-	-	TRBJ2-5	TGTGCCAGCAGCTTAGTGGGAGTACAAGAGACCCAGTACTTC	CASSLVGVQETQYF
TRBV29-1	-	TRBD1	TRBJ1-2	TGCAGCGTACACGGACAGGGCGGCTATGGCTACACCTTC	CSVHGQGGYGYTF
TRBV29-1	few	TRBD2	TRBJ2-3	TGCAGCGTTGTTGGGAGGGCCACAGATACGCAGTATTTT	CSVVGRATDTQYF
TRBV18	-	TRBD2	TRBJ2-7	TGTGCCAGCTCACTGCGGGAGCGCGAGCAGTACTTC	CASSLREREQYF
TRBV7-2	few	TRBD1	TRBJ2-5	TGTGCCAGCAGCTTCGACAGGGGGGAAGAGACCCAGTACTTC	CASSFDRGEETQYF
TRBV19	-	-	TRBJ1-2	TGTGCCACGTTCGGGGTTTTTGGCTACACCTTC	CATFGVFGYTF
TRBV4-2	-	TRBD1	TRBJ2-7	TGTGCCAGCAGCCGCCGCGGACAGGGGAGGTTCTACGAGCAGTACTTC	CASSRRGQGRFYEQYF
TRBV28	-	-	TRBJ2-1	TGTGCCAGCAGTGAGTCCTCCTACAATGAGCAGTTCTTC	CASSESSYNEQFF
TRBV29-1	once	-	TRBJ1-3	TGCAGCGTTAAAGAGTACATAACTGGAAACACCATATATTTT	CSVKEYITGNTIYF
TRBV29-1	-	-	TRBJ2-1	TGCAGCGTTGAGAAGGGTAGGGCAGGGCTATTCTTC	CSVEKGRAGLFF
TRBV19	few	-	TRBJ1-4	TGTGCCAGTAGTATAATGGGCCGGTTTGGCGAAAAACTGTTTTTT	CASSIMGRFGEKLFF
TRBV28	-	-	TRBJ1-1	TGTGCCAGCAGGAATGGGCAGCCGAACACTGAAGCTTTCTTT	CASRNGQPNTEAFF
TRBV28	few	-	TRBJ2-1	TGTGCCAGCAGTTTATCGGGGGTTGCCTACAATGAGCAGTTCTTC	CASSLSGVAYNEQFF